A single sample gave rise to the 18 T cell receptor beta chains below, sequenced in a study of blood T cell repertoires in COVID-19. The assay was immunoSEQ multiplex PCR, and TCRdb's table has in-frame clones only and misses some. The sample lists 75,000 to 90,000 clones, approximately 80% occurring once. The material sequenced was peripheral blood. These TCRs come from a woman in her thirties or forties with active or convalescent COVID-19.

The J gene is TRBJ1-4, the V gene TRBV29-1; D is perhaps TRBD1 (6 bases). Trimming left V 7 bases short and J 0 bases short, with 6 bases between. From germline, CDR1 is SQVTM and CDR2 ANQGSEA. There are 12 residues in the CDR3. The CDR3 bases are TGCAGCGGACAGGCAACTAATGAAAAACTGTTTTTT. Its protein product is CSGQATNEKLFF.

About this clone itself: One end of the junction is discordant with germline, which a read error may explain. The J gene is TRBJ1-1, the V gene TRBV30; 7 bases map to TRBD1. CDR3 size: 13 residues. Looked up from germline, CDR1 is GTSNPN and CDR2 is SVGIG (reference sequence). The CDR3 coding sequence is TGTGCCCGGAGGGGACAGATGAACACTGAAGCTTTCTTT. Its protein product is CARRGQMNTEAFF.

CDR3 in DNA: TGTGCCAGCAGGGCGTGGGGGGGGCGCACCGGGGAGCTGTTTTTT. Protein sequence: CASRAWGGRTGELFF. The chain carries TRBV28 and TRBJ2-2; tentatively, D is TRBD2 (7 bases). The CDR3 length is 15 residues. Trimming removed 6 bases from V and 4 bases from J, with 15 bases in between. Germline V gives CDR1 MDHEN, CDR2 SYDVKM.

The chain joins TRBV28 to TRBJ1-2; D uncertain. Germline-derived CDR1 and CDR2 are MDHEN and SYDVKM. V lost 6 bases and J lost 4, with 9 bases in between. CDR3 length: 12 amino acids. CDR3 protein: CASSSQFYGYTF. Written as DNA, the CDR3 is TGTGCCAGCAGCTCTCAGTTCTATGGCTACACCTTC.

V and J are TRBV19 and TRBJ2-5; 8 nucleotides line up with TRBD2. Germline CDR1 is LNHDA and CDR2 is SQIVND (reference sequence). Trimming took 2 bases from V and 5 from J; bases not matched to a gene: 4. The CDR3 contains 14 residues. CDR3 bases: TGTGCCAGTAGTATAAGAGCGGGGGTGGAGACCCAGTACTTC. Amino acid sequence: CASSIRAGVETQYF.

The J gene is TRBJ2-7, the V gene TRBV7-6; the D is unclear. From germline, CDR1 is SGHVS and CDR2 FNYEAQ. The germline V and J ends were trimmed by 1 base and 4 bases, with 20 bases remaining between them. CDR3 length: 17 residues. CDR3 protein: CASSLGFGTTTNYEQYF. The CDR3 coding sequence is TGTGCCAGCAGCTTAGGTTTCGGTACTACTACTAATTACGAGCAGTACTTC.

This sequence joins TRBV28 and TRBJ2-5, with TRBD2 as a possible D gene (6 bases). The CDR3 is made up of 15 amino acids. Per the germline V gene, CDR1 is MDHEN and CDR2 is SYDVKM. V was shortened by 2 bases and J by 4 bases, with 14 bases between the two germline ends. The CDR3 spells CASSLVGGEVETQYF. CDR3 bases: TGTGCCAGCAGTTTAGTAGGCGGGGAGGTAGAGACCCAGTACTTC.

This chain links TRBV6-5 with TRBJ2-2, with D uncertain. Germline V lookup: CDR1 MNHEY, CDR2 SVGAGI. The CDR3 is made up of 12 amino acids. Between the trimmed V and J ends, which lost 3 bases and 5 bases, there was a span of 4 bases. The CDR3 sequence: CASSYLTGELFF. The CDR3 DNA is TGTGCCAGCAGTTATCTTACCGGGGAGCTGTTTTTT.

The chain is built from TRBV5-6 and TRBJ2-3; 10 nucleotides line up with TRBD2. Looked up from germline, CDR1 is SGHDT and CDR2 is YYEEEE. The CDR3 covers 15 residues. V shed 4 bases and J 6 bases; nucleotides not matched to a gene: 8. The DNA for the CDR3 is TGTGCCAGCAGCGTAGAGCGGGAGGGCCAGGATACGCAGTATTTT. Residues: CASSVEREGQDTQYF. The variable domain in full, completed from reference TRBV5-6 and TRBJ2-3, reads DAGVTQSPTHLIKTRGQQVTLRCSPKSGHDTVSWYQQALGQGPQFIFQYYEEEERQRGNFPDRFSGHQFPNYSSELNVNALLLGDSALYLCASSVEREGQDTQYFGPGTRLTVL.

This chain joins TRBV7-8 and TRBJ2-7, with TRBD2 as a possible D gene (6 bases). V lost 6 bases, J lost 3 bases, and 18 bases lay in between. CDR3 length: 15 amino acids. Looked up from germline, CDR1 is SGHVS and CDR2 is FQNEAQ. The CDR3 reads CASRSGVGGSYEQYF. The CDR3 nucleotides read TGTGCCAGCAGGTCAGGTGTGGGAGGAAGCTACGAGCAGTACTTC.

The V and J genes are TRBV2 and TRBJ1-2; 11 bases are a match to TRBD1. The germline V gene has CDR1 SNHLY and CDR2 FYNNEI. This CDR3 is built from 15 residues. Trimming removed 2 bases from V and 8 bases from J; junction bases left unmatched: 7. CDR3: CASSERGTGGRGYTF. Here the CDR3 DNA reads TGTGCCAGCAGTGAACGGGGGACAGGGGGACGGGGCTACACCTTC.

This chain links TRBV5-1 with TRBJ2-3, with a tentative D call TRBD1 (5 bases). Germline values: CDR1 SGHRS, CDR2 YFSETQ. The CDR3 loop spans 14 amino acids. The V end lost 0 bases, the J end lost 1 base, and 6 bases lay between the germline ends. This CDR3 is CASSLEQGTDTQYF. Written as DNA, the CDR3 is TGCGCCAGCAGCTTGGAACAGGGCACAGATACGCAGTATTTT. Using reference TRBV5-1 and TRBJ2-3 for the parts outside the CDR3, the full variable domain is KAGVTQTPRYLIKTRGQQVTLSCSPISGHRSVSWYQQTPGQGLQFLFEYFSETQRNKGNFPGRFSGRQFSNSRSEMNVSTLELGDSALYLCASSLEQGTDTQYFGPGTRLTVL.

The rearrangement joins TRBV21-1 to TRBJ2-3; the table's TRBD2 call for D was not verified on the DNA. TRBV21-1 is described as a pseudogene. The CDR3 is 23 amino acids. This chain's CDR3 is CASSPMNCGTQAGREVRTDTQYF. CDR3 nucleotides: TGTGCCAGCAGCCCTATGAACTGTGGGACACAGGCTGGGCGGGAGGTACGCACAGATACGCAGTATTTT.

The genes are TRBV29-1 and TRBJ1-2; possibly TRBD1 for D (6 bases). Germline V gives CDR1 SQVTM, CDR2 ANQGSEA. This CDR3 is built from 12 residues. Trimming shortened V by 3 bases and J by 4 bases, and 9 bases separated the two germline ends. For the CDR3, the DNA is TGCAGCGTTGATGGACAGCGCTATGGCTACACCTTC. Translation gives CSVDGQRYGYTF. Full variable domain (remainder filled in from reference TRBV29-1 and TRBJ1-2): SAVISQKPSRDICQRGTSLTIQCQVDSQVTMMFWYRQQPGQSLTLIATANQGSEATYESGFVIDKFPISRPNLTFSTLTVSNMSPEDSSIYLCSVDGQRYGYTFGSGTRLTVV.

In DNA form, the CDR3 reads TGTGCCAGCTTCCCTATAGGACTAGCGGGAGACGCCCCTGACAATGAGCAGTTCTTC. It encodes CASFPIGLAGDAPDNEQFF. The V gene is TRBV7-9, the J gene TRBJ2-1; 13 bases agree with TRBD2. Unmatched junction bases numbered 18, after V lost 8 bases and J lost 5 bases. Germline CDR1 SEHNR, CDR2 FQNEAQ (reference sequence). CDR3 length: 19 amino acids.

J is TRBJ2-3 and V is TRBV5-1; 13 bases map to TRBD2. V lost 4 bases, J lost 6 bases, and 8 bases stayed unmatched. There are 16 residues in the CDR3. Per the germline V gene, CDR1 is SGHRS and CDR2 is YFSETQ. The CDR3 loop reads CASSAGLAGPGDTQYF. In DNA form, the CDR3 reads TGCGCCAGCAGCGCGGGACTAGCGGGGCCCGGGGATACGCAGTATTTT.

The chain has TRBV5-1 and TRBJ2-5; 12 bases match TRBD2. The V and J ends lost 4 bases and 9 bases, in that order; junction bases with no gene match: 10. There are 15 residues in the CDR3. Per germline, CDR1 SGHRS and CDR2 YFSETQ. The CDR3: CASSLATSGGSAQYF. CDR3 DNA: TGCGCCAGCAGCCTAGCGACTAGCGGGGGCTCGGCCCAGTACTTC.

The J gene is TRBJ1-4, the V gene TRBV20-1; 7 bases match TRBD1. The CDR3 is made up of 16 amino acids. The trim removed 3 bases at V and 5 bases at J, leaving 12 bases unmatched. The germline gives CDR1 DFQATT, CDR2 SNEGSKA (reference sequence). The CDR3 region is CSASSGQPRPNEKLFF. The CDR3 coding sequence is TGCAGTGCTAGTTCGGGACAGCCGAGGCCAAATGAAAAACTGTTTTTT.